What follows is one T cell receptor beta chain and its context. Its specificity is unknown. The junction does not match germline at one end; this may be a read error. Time point noted: sample taken at primary tumor resection. Unsorted whole RNA samples from tumor, nontumor lung or frozen PBMC were sequenced. This entry belongs to a study of spatial heterogeneity in lung cancer. Study conclusions and caveats: Alpha chain coverage of tumor T cells was estimated at approximately 6.5%, and beta chain coverage at roughly 14%. Tumor mutation count correlated with how many alpha and beta TCRs expanded intratumorally. Ubiquitous and regional nonsynonymous mutations were tracked by counts of ubiquitous and regional expanded TCRs, respectively.

Every cDNA TCR molecule received its own unique molecular identifier. TCRdb ran MiXCR on the 5' RACE reads and lists one entry per CDR3 protein. The table includes 1,500 to 2,000 distinct CDR3 sequences, more than 15% detected once. This CDR3 region has 11 residues. Germline CDR1 MNHNS, CDR2 SASEGT. The chain recombines TRBV6-1 with TRBJ2-2; 8 nucleotides line up with TRBD1. The sequencing here drew on lung tumor tissue, taken at surgery. This clonotype originated in a female donor with early-stage non-small cell lung cancer. The CDR3 loop reads CASSPTGEVFF. CDR3 nucleotides: TGTGCCAGCAGTCCGACAGGGGAGGTGTTTTTT.